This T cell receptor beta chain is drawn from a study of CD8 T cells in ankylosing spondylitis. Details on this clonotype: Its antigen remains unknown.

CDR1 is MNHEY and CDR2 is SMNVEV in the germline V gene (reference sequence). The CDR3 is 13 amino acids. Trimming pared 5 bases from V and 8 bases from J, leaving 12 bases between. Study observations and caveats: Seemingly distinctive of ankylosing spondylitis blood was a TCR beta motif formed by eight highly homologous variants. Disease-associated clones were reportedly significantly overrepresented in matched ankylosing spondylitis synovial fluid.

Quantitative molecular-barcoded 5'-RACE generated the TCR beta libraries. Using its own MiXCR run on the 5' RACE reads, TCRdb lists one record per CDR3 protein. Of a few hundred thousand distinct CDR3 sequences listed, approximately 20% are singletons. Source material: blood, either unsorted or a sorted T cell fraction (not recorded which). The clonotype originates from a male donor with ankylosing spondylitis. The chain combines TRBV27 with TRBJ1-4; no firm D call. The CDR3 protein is CASSPRFEEKLFF. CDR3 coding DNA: TGTGCCAGCAGTCCACGGTTCGAAGAAAAACTGTTTTTT.